The clone carrying this T cell receptor beta chain was counted between two and nine times. The data are from a study of regulatory T cells in long-lasting Graves disease. Stated time point: persistent/refractory GD, antithyroid drugs over 5 years with positive TRAb. PBMCs were the source of the RNA used for TCR sequencing. American Thyroid Association guidelines defined Graves' disease diagnosis. Enrollment of patients was through an endocrinology department in Xi'an, China. The CDR3 runs to 14 residues. The germline CDR1 and CDR2 sequences are DFQATT and SNEGSKA (reference sequence). Trimming removed 3 bases from V and 3 bases from J; junction bases left unmatched: 6. Assembly of TCR beta libraries relied on iRepertoire HTBI primers together with Arm-PCR of CDR3 regions. TCRdb re-derived calls from the multiplex PCR reads in MiXCR, one entry per CDR3 protein. Found here are about 430,000 distinct CDR3 sequences, around a fifth of them singletons; the top ten hold roughly an eighth.

The sequence was collected from a female donor with Graves disease. J is TRBJ1-2 and V is TRBV20-1; 8 bases agree with TRBD1. This specimen was peripheral blood mononuclear cells (PBMCs), taken when the disease was refractory, from a patient treated with antithyroid drugs. CDR3 nucleotides: TGCAGTGCTAGGGGACCGGGACAGGACTATGGCTACACCTTC. It encodes CSARGPGQDYGYTF.